This TCR beta chain was identified during a study of T-cell memory formation after mild COVID-19. Study-level background: The two donors had largely donor-specific TCR clusters. Overall study results and limits: Clones that contracted from day 15 to 85 had balanced CD4/CD8; later expanders were CD4+ biased.

TCRdb re-derived calls from the 5' RACE reads in MiXCR, one entry per CDR3 protein. This sample has under 200,000 distinct CDR3 sequences, with around a tenth found just once. Germline V lookup: CDR1 SGHDN, CDR2 FVKESK. V was clipped by 1 base and J by 3 bases, with 9 bases between them. The CDR3 is made up of 14 amino acids. Details on this clonotype: Its antigen is as yet unknown.

The sequencing sample was made of PBMCs or a T cell subset sorted from them (not recorded which). This rearrangement joins TRBV14 to TRBJ1-2, with D possibly being TRBD1 (5 bases). The sequence came from a man aged 18 to 29 who had mild COVID-19 (a few samples of this study predate the infection). Cell type and time point are not known. Written as DNA, the CDR3 is TGTGCCAGCAGCCAAGCGGGGCAGCACTATGGCTACACCTTC. This encodes CASSQAGQHYGYTF. Together with reference TRBV14 and TRBJ1-2, the CDR3 gives the full variable domain: EAGVTQFPSHSVIEKGQTVTLRCDPISGHDNLYWYRRVMGKEIKFLLHFVKESKQDESGMPNNRFLAERTGGTYSTLKVQPAELEDSGVYFCASSQAGQHYGYTFGSGTRLTVV.